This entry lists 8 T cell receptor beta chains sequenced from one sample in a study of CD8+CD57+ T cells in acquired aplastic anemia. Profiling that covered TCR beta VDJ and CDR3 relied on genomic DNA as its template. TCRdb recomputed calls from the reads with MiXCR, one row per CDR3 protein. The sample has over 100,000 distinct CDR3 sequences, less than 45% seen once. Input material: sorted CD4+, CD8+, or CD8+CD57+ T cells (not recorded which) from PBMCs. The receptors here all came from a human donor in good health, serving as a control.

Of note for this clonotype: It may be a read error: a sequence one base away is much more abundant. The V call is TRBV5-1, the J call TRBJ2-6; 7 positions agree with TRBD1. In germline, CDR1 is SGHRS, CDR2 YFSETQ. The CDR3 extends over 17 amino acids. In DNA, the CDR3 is TGCGCCAGCAGCTTGGTACCCACAGGGGCTGGGGGCAACGTCCTGACTTTC. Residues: CASSLVPTGAGGNVLTF.

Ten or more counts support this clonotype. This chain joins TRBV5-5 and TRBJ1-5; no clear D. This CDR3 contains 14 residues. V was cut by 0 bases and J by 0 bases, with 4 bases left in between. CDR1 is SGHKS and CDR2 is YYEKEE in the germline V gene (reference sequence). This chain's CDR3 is CASSLADSNQPQHF. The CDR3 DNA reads TGTGCCAGCAGCTTGGCAGATAGCAATCAGCCCCAGCATTTT.

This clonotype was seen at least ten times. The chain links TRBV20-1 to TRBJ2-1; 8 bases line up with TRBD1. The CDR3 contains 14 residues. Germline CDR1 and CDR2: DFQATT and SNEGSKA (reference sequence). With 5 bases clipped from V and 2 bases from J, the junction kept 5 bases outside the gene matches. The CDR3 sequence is CSAEDRGTYNEQFF. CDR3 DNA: TGCAGTGCTGAAGACAGGGGAACCTACAATGAGCAGTTCTTC.

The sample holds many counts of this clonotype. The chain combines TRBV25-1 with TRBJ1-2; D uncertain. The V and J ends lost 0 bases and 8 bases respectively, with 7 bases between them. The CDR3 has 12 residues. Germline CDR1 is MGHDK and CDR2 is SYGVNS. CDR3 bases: TGTGCCAGCAGTGAATACGACACAGGCTACACCTTC. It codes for CASSEYDTGYTF.

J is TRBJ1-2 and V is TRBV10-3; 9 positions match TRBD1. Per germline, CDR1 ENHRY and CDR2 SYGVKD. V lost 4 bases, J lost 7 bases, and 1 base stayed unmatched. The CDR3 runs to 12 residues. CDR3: CAISADRGGYTF. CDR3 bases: TGTGCCATCAGTGCGGACAGGGGTGGCTACACCTTC.

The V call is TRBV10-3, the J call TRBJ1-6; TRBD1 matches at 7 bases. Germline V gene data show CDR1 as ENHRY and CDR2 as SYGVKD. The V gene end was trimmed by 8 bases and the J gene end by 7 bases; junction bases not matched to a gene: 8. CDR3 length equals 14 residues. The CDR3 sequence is CAIGRTGDNSPLHF. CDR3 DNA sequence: TGTGCCATCGGGAGAACAGGGGACAATTCACCCCTCCACTTT.

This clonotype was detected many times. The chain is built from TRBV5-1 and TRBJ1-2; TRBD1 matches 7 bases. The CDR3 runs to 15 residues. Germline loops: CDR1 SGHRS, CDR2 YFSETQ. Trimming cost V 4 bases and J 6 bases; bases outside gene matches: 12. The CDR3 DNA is TGCGCCAGCAGCACCCCCTCCCCAGGGGGAGATGGCTACACCTTC. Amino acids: CASSTPSPGGDGYTF.

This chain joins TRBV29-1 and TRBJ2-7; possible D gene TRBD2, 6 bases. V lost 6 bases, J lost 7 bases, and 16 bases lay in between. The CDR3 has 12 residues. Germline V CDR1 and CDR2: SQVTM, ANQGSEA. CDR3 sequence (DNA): TGCAGCGTCGTCGTCCCTCGGGGGGAGCAGTACTTC. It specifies CSVVVPRGEQYF.